This passage covers 32 T cell receptor beta chains from one sample sequenced in a study of shared clonotypes between healthy human individuals. CD8 cells classed as naive were CD45RO-negative and positively selected for CCR7, excluding terminally differentiated effector memory CD45RA+ cells. Sequencing used immunoSEQ multiplex PCR; TCRdb keeps in-frame clones, though not all of them. The table lists 750,000 to 1,000,000 clones, more than 85% of them singletons. The sequenced sample was naive CD8+ T cells sorted from blood. The receptors shown here come from a man aged 25-45 years in good health.

In this sample, this clone turned up once. The gene calls are TRBV7-2 and TRBJ1-4, with D unresolved. V lost 5 bases to trimming and J lost 6 bases, with 25 bases between them. Germline V gives CDR1 SGHTA, CDR2 FQGNSA. CDR3 length: 18 residues. The CDR3 DNA sequence: TGTGCCAGCAGCCTATTGACACCCAGCCCGATCCCAGATGAAAAACTGTTTTTT. Its translation is CASSLLTPSPIPDEKLFF.

Details on this clone: Other DNA sequences in the same sample also yield this CDR3. The chain links TRBV14 to TRBJ2-1; 7 nucleotides align to TRBD2. Germline V gene sequence: CDR1 SGHDN, CDR2 FVKESK. The CDR3 is made up of 16 amino acids. The J segment lost 0 bases and the V segment lost 0 bases, leaving 2 bases of the junction unmatched. The CDR3 DNA follows: TGTGCCAGCAGCCAAGAAAGGACTAGCTCCTACAATGAGCAGTTCTTC. As protein: CASSQERTSSYNEQFF.

This clone has a single count. The gene calls are TRBV7-8 and TRBJ2-3; no clear D. CDR1 and CDR2 (germline): SGHVS, FQNEAQ. The CDR3 sequence is 13 residues long. With 6 bases removed from V and 3 bases from J, the gap between germline ends came to 10 bases. DNA of the CDR3: TGTGCCAGCAGTCCCGCTTCAACAGATACGCAGTATTTT. Protein product: CASSPASTDTQYF.

The chain has TRBV9 and TRBJ1-1, with 7 bases lining up with TRBD1. The CDR3 totals 16 residues. The germline gives CDR1 SGDLS, CDR2 YYNGEE. V lost 3 bases to trimming and J lost 3 bases; unmatched junction nucleotides: 11. CDR3 amino acids: CASSEEGAGADTEAFF. The CDR3 nucleotides are TGTGCCAGCAGCGAGGAGGGGGCGGGCGCGGACACTGAAGCTTTCTTT.

This sequence joins TRBV13 and TRBJ2-3; D remains unclear. CDR1 and CDR2 from the germline V gene are PRHDT and FYEKMQ (reference sequence). Trimming removed 1 base from V and 3 bases from J, with 5 bases in between. The CDR3 spans 13 residues. The CDR3 spells CASSLVRTDTQYF. CDR3 coding DNA: TGTGCCAGCAGCTTAGTACGGACAGATACGCAGTATTTT.

CDR3 in amino acids: CASSPMTGGQPQHF. DNA for the CDR3: TGTGCCAGCAGTCCTATGACAGGGGGGCAGCCCCAGCATTTT. The chain is built from TRBV27 and TRBJ1-5, with 9 bases aligning to TRBD1. V shed 5 bases and J 7 bases; nucleotides not matched to a gene: 6. The CDR3 length is 14 residues. Germline assignment: CDR1 MNHEY and CDR2 SMNVEV (reference sequence).

This chain links TRBV7-6 with TRBJ1-1, with 8 bases matching TRBD1. With 3 bases clipped from V and 3 bases from J, the junction kept 6 bases outside the gene matches. The V gene's germline CDR1 is SGHVS and CDR2 FNYEAQ. This CDR3 spans 15 amino acids. The CDR3 loop is CASSLSGGWDTEAFF. The CDR3 DNA follows: TGTGCCAGCAGCTTGTCAGGGGGCTGGGACACTGAAGCTTTCTTT.

This sequence joins TRBV6-6 and TRBJ1-2, with D possibly being TRBD1 (6 bases). Trimming stripped 6 bases from V and 6 bases from J, with 23 bases between. The V gene's germline CDR1 is MNHNY and CDR2 SVGAGI (reference sequence). CDR3 size: 16 residues. The CDR3: CASSSDGGQGSHGYTF. The CDR3 DNA follows: TGTGCCAGCAGCTCGGACGGGGGGCAGGGAAGCCATGGCTACACCTTC.

With respect to this clone: One end of the junction does not line up with germline, which may come from a read error. This chain connects TRBV27 to TRBJ2-7, with unresolved D. Germline-derived CDR1 and CDR2 are MNHEY and SMNVEV (reference sequence). The CDR3 is 15 amino acids. The CDR3 coding sequence is TGTGCCAGCACCTTAGGGCCCGGAACCTCCTCCGAGCAGTACTTC. This translates into CASTLGPGTSSEQYF.

This chain links TRBV13 with TRBJ2-3, with D perhaps given as TRBD1 or TRBD2 (5 bases each). The V and J ends lost 7 bases and 2 bases respectively, with 19 bases between them. CDR3 length: 16 amino acids. Looked up from germline, CDR1 is PRHDT and CDR2 is FYEKMQ (reference sequence). In DNA, the CDR3 is TGTGCCAGCACCAAATGGGACGCTGGGGCCACAGATACGCAGTATTTT. It codes for CASTKWDAGATDTQYF.

The chain uses TRBV7-9 and TRBJ1-5; 7 nucleotides match TRBD1. CDR1 SEHNR and CDR2 FQNEAQ come from the germline V gene (reference sequence). The CDR3 runs to 13 residues. J lost 2 bases, V lost 5 bases, and 0 bases had no gene match. The DNA of the CDR3 is TGTGCCAGCAGCCAGGGGGGCAATCAGCCCCAGCATTTT. Its translation is CASSQGGNQPQHF.

This clone appeared once. Other DNA sequences of this sample code for an identical CDR3. The rearrangement joins TRBV27 to TRBJ1-5; no clear D. The CDR3 runs to 13 residues. Trimming left V 2 bases short and J 4 bases short, with 6 bases between. Per germline, CDR1 MNHEY and CDR2 SMNVEV (reference sequence). CDR3 DNA: TGTGCCAGCAGTTTAGGTCCTAATCAGCCCCAGCATTTT. Protein: CASSLGPNQPQHF.

The chain is built from TRBV4-3 and TRBJ2-7; 9 bases are a match to TRBD2. Germline loops: CDR1 LGHNA, CDR2 YSLEER. The CDR3 is 17 residues long. The ends lost 0 bases at V and 2 bases at J; junction bases unmatched: 8. CDR3 protein: CASSQDRAGGPTYEQYF. The CDR3 nucleotides read TGCGCCAGCAGCCAAGATCGAGCGGGAGGACCAACCTACGAGCAGTACTTC.

The table lists this clone with a few counts. The rearrangement uses TRBV7-9 and TRBJ1-2; no clear D. CDR1 is SEHNR, CDR2 FQNEAQ, per germline (reference sequence). The CDR3 contains 13 residues. V shed 1 base and J shed 7 bases, with 10 bases lying between them. In DNA, the CDR3 is TGTGCCAGCAGCTTAGATCTACACCTTGGCTACACCTTC. Translated: CASSLDLHLGYTF.

The chain joins TRBV6-5 to TRBJ2-2; 7 bases are shared with TRBD2. V was pared by 4 bases and J by 7 bases, with 12 bases of the junction left unmatched. CDR3 length: 16 amino acids. Germline assignment: CDR1 MNHEY and CDR2 SVGAGI. The CDR3 loop is CASSSLGGRVDGELFF. As DNA, the CDR3 is TGTGCCAGCAGTTCCCTCGGCGGGAGAGTGGACGGGGAGCTGTTTTTT.

This clone appeared a single time. V and J are TRBV9 and TRBJ2-7; 7 bases are shared with TRBD2. The germline CDR1 and CDR2 sequences are SGDLS and YYNGEE. The CDR3 is 15 amino acids. The ends lost 0 bases at V and 3 bases at J; junction bases unmatched: 6. The CDR3 DNA reads TGTGCCAGCAGCGTAGACAACGGGAGGCGCTACGAGCAGTACTTC. It is translated as CASSVDNGRRYEQYF.

The chain has TRBV15 and TRBJ1-4; no firm D call. Germline V gene lookup returns CDR1 LNHNV and CDR2 YYDKDF (reference sequence). The CDR3 length is 15 residues. Trimming took 0 bases from V and 7 from J, leaving 12 bases between them. CDR3 coding DNA: TGTGCCACCAGCAGAGATCGTGGAGGTGGTGAAAAACTGTTTTTT. Protein sequence: CATSRDRGGGEKLFF.

The CDR3 region is CASSSHLSGQGYEKLFF. Here the CDR3 DNA reads TGTGCCAGCAGCTCACACCTGTCGGGACAGGGCTATGAAAAACTGTTTTTT. This chain connects TRBV7-9 to TRBJ1-4; 9 bases map to TRBD1. In germline, CDR1 is SEHNR, CDR2 FQNEAQ (reference sequence). The CDR3 is 17 residues long. Germline trimming cut 4 bases from V and 6 bases from J; bases unmatched to any gene: 12. The whole variable domain, filled in from reference TRBV7-9 and TRBJ1-4, reads DTGVSQNPRHKITKRGQNVTFRCDPISEHNRLYWYRQTLGQGPEFLTYFQNEAQLEKSRLLSDRFSAERPKGSFSTLEIQRTEQGDSAMYLCASSSHLSGQGYEKLFFGSGTQLSVL.

The genes are TRBV7-9 and TRBJ1-2; D uncertain. Germline V gene lookup returns CDR1 SEHNR and CDR2 FQNEAQ (reference sequence). The V and J ends lost 4 bases and 4 bases respectively, with 16 bases between them. There are 15 residues in the CDR3. Written as DNA, the CDR3 is TGTGCCAGCAGCTCAGAAGGACGGAGAATCTATGGCTACACCTTC. Its protein product is CASSSEGRRIYGYTF.

The chain joins TRBV7-8 to TRBJ2-5; D gene unclear. CDR3 size: 15 residues. The germline V gene has CDR1 SGHVS and CDR2 FQNEAQ. V was clipped by 5 bases and J by 2 bases, with 15 bases between them. CDR3 DNA: TGTGCCAGCAGCCGCGACGGTGGCAAGCAAGAGACCCAGTACTTC. Residues: CASSRDGGKQETQYF.

This rearrangement joins TRBV7-2 to TRBJ2-7; 12 nucleotides line up with TRBD2. V lost 1 base and J lost 5; bases outside the gene matches: 9. Germline V gene lookup returns CDR1 SGHTA and CDR2 FQGNSA. The CDR3 consists of 17 residues. The CDR3 DNA follows: TGTGCCAGCAGCTTAGGCAATCTAGCGGGAGGGACCCACGAGCAGTACTTC. It is translated as CASSLGNLAGGTHEQYF.

J is TRBJ2-7 and V is TRBV7-6; 8 bases align to TRBD2. Losses at the gene ends were 0 bases for V and 1 base for J; bases not matched to a gene: 5. CDR1 and CDR2 (germline): SGHVS, FNYEAQ. The CDR3 length is 16 residues. CDR3 coding DNA: TGTGCCAGCAGCTTAGCGAAAAGCGGGGGTTCCTACGAGCAGTACTTC. Translation gives CASSLAKSGGSYEQYF.

The chain uses TRBV9 and TRBJ2-3; 13 bases align to TRBD2. The CDR3 extends over 16 amino acids. Per the germline V gene, CDR1 is SGDLS and CDR2 is YYNGEE. With 4 bases clipped from V and 2 bases from J, the junction kept 4 bases outside the gene matches. The CDR3 DNA is TGTGCCAGCAGCCCGGGACTAGCGGGACCCACAGATACGCAGTATTTT. This codes for CASSPGLAGPTDTQYF.

Here the CDR3 DNA reads TGCAGCGTTCGAGAGACAGGGAGGGGGATGAACACTGAAGCTTTCTTT. It yields the protein CSVRETGRGMNTEAFF. This chain links TRBV29-1 with TRBJ1-1, with 7 bases lining up with TRBD1. The V gene's germline CDR1 is SQVTM and CDR2 ANQGSEA. This CDR3 spans 16 amino acids. Trimming at V came to 5 bases and at J to 0 bases, leaving 12 bases not matched to a gene.

This chain links TRBV7-2 with TRBJ1-2; D remains unclear. Germline CDR1 reads SGHTA; CDR2 reads FQGNSA. V lost 5 bases and J 4 bases, leaving 14 bases between the germline ends. This CDR3 contains 14 residues. CDR3 sequence reads: CASSPTGNLYGYTF. CDR3 coding DNA: TGTGCCAGCAGCCCCACCGGGAACCTCTATGGCTACACCTTC.

The CDR3 DNA reads as TGTGCCAGCTCACCACCGGCCTCCTATGGCTACACCTTC. It is translated as CASSPPASYGYTF. The J gene is TRBJ1-2, the V gene TRBV18, with unresolved D. CDR1 is KGHSH, CDR2 LQKENI, per germline. The V gene lost 0 bases and the J gene lost 4 bases, with 6 bases spanning the gap. This CDR3 is built from 13 residues.

This clone came up once. V gene TRBV7-9 combines with J gene TRBJ2-2; the match to TRBD2 covers 10 bases. Germline trimming cut 3 bases from V and 4 bases from J; bases unmatched to any gene: 5. This CDR3 contains 16 residues. Per the germline V gene, CDR1 is SEHNR and CDR2 is FQNEAQ (reference sequence). The CDR3 sequence is CASSFEAGGPTGELFF. CDR3 in DNA: TGTGCCAGCAGCTTCGAAGCGGGAGGGCCCACCGGGGAGCTGTTTTTT.

The chain carries TRBV27 and TRBJ2-7; D is possibly TRBD2 (6 bases). Trimming removed 6 bases at V and 3 bases at J, with 12 bases between. Germline-derived CDR1 and CDR2 are MNHEY and SMNVEV (reference sequence). CDR3 size: 13 residues. CDR3 bases: TGTGCCAGCAGACGGACTACGATCTACGAGCAGTACTTC. The encoded protein is CASRRTTIYEQYF.

The chain uses TRBV4-1 and TRBJ1-1; the match to TRBD1 covers 7 bases. The CDR3 totals 16 residues. In germline, CDR1 is MGHRA, CDR2 YSYEKL. V lost 4 bases to trimming and J lost 5 bases; unmatched junction nucleotides: 13. The CDR3 sequence: CASSRQGDLSSTEAFF. The CDR3, as DNA: TGCGCCAGCAGCCGGCAGGGGGATTTATCGAGTACTGAAGCTTTCTTT.

This clone was observed a few times. The rearrangement joins TRBV28 to TRBJ2-7; unclear D gene. The germline V and J ends were trimmed by 6 bases and 5 bases, with 11 bases remaining between them. Germline V gene data show CDR1 as MDHEN and CDR2 as SYDVKM. There are 12 residues in the CDR3. The DNA for the CDR3 is TGTGCCAGCAGCCCTCTCTGGGACGAGCAGTACTTC. This codes for CASSPLWDEQYF.

The chain carries TRBV19 and TRBJ1-1; unclear D gene. Germline V CDR1 and CDR2: LNHDA, SQIVND (reference sequence). The CDR3 is 13 residues long. Between the trimmed V and J ends, which lost 3 bases and 2 bases, there was a span of 7 bases. The CDR3 DNA sequence: TGTGCCAGTAGTATCAACAGAAACACTGAAGCTTTCTTT. As protein: CASSINRNTEAFF.

As concerns this clone: Other nucleotide sequences from this sample produce the same CDR3. The genes are TRBV9 and TRBJ2-1; D may be TRBD1 or TRBD2 (5 bases each). V lost 4 bases and J 0 bases, leaving 14 bases between the germline ends. In germline, CDR1 is SGDLS, CDR2 YYNGEE. The CDR3 totals 16 residues. The CDR3 loop reads CASSLLGGSSYNEQFF. In DNA, the CDR3 is TGTGCCAGCAGCCTCCTTGGGGGAAGCTCCTACAATGAGCAGTTCTTC.